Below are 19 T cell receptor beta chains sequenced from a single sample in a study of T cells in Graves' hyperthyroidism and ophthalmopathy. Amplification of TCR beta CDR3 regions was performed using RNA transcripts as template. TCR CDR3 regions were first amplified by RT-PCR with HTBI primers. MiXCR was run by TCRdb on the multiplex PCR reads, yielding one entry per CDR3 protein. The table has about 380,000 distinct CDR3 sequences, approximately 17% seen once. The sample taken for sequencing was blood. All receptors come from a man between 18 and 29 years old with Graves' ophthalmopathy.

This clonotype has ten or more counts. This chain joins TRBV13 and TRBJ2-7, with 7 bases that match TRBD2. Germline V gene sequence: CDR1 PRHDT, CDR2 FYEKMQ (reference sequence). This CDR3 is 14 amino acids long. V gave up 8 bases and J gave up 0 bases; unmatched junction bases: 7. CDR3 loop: CASSLGGNSYEQYF. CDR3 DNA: TGTGCCAGCTCACTGGGGGGGAACTCCTACGAGCAGTACTTC. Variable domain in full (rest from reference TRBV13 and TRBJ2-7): AAGVIQSPRHLIKEKRETATLKCYPIPRHDTVYWYQQGPGQDPQFLISFYEKMQSDKGSIPDRFSAQQFSDYHSELNMSSLELGDSALYFCASSLGGNSYEQYFGPGTRLTVT.

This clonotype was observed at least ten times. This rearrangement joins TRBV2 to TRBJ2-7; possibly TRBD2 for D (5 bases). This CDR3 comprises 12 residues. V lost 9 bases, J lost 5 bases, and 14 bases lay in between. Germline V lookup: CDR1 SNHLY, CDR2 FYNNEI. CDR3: CASEGEYHEQYF. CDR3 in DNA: TGTGCCAGTGAGGGAGAGTACCACGAGCAGTACTTC. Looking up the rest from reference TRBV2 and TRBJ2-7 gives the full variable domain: EPEVTQTPSHQVTQMGQEVILRCVPISNHLYFYWYRQILGQKVEFLVSFYNNEISEKSEIFDDQFSVERPDGSNFTLKIRSTKLEDSAMYFCASEGEYHEQYFGPGTRLTVT.

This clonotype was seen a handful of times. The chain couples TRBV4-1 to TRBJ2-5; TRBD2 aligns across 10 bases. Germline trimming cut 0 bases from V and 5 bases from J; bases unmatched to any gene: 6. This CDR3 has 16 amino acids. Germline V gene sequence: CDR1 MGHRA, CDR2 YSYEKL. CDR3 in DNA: TGCGCCAGCAGCCAAGATAGCGGGGGGTCCGGGGAGACCCAGTACTTC. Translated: CASSQDSGGSGETQYF.

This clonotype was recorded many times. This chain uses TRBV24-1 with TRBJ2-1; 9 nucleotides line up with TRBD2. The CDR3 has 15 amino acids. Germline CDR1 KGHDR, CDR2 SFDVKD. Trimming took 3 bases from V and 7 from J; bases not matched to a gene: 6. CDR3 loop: CATSDRTSDVNEQFF. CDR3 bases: TGTGCCACCAGTGATAGGACTAGCGATGTGAATGAGCAGTTCTTC.

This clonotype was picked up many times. CDR3 bases: TGTGCCAGCAGTCTTACGGCCGGTGGCACATGGTCCTACAATGAGCAGTTCTTC. Protein sequence: CASSLTAGGTWSYNEQFF. This chain links TRBV28 with TRBJ2-1; D unresolved. The ends were cut back, 5 bases at V and 1 base at J, with 21 bases in the middle. The CDR3 has 18 amino acids. Per the germline V gene, CDR1 is MDHEN and CDR2 is SYDVKM. Filled out from reference TRBV28 and TRBJ2-1, the complete variable domain reads DVKVTQSSRYLVKRTGEKVFLECVQDMDHENMFWYRQDPGLGLRLIYFSYDVKMKEKGDIPEGYSVSREKKERFSLILESASTNQTSMYLCASSLTAGGTWSYNEQFFGPGTRLTVL.

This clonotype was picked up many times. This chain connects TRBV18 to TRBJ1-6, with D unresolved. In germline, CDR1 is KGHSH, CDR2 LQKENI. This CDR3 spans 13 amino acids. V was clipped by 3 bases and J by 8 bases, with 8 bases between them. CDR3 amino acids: CASSPGRDSPLHF. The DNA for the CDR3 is TGTGCCAGCTCACCGGGTCGGGATTCACCCCTCCACTTT.

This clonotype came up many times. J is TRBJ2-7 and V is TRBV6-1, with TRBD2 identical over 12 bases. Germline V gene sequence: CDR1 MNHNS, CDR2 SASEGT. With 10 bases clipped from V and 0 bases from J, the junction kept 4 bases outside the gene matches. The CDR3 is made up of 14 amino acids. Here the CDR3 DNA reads TGTGCCACCGGGACTAGCGGGTTCTCCTACGAGCAGTACTTC. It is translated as CATGTSGFSYEQYF.

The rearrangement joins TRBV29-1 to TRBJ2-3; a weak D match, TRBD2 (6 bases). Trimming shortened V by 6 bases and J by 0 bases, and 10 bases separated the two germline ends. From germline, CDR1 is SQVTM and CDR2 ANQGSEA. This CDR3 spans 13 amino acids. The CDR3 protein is CSVGRGSTDTQYF. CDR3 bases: TGCAGCGTCGGACGGGGGAGCACAGATACGCAGTATTTT.

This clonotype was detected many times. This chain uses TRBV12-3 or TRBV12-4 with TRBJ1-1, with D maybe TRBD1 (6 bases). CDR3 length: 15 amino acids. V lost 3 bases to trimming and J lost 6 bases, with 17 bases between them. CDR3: CASSFGRGIQAEAFF. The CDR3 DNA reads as TGTGCCAGCAGTTTTGGGAGGGGGATTCAGGCTGAAGCTTTCTTT.

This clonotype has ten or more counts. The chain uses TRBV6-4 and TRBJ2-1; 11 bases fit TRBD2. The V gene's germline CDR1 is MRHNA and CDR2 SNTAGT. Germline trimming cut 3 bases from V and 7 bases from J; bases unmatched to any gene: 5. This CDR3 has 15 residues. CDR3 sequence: CASSESSGGANEQFF. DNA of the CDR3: TGTGCCAGCAGTGAAAGTAGCGGGGGGGCAAATGAGCAGTTCTTC.

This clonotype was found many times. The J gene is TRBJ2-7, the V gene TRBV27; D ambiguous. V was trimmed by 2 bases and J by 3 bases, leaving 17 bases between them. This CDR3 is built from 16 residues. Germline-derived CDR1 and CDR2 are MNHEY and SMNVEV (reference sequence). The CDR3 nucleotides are TGTGCCAGCAGTTTACGGGCAGGAGATCGAAACTACGAGCAGTACTTC. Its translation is CASSLRAGDRNYEQYF.

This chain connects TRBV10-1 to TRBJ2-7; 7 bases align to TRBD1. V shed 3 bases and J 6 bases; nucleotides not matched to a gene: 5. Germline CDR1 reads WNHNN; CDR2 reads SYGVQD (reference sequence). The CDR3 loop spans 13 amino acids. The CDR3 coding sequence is TGCGCCAGCAGTGATGAGGGACAGAGCGAGCAGTACTTC. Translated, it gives CASSDEGQSEQYF.

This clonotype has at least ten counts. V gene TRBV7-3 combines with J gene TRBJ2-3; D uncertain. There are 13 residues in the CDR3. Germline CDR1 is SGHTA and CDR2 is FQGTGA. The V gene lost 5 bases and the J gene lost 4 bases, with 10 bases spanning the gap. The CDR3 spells CASSPSPADTQYF. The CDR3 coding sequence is TGTGCCAGCAGCCCGTCTCCCGCAGATACGCAGTATTTT.

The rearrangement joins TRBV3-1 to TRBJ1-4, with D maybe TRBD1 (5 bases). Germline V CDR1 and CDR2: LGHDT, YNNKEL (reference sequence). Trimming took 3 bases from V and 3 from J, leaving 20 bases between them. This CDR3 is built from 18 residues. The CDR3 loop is CASSHGQAGKAANEKLFF. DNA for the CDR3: TGTGCCAGCAGCCACGGTCAGGCAGGGAAGGCGGCTAATGAAAAACTGTTTTTT.

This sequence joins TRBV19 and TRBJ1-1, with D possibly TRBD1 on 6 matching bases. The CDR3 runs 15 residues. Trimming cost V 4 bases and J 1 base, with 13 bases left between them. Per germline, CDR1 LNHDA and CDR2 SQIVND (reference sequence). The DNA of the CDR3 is TGTGCCAGTAGTACCGATGGGGGGCCGAACACTGAAGCTTTCTTT. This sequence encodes CASSTDGGPNTEAFF.

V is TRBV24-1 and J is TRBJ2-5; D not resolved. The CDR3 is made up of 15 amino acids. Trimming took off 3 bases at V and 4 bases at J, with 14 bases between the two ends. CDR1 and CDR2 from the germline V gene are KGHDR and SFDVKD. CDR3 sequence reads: CATSDGIEVRETQYF. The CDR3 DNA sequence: TGTGCCACCAGTGATGGAATAGAGGTACGAGAGACCCAGTACTTC.

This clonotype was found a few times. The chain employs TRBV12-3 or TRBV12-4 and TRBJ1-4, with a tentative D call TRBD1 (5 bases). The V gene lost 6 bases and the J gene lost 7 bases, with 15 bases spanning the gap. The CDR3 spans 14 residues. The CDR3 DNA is TGTGCCAGCAGCGGGACTATTTTAGGTGAAAAACTGTTTTTT. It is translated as CASSGTILGEKLFF.

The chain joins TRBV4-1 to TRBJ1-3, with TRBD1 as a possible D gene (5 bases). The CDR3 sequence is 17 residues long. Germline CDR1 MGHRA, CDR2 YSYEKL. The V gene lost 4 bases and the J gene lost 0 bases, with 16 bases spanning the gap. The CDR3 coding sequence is TGCGCCAGCAGCCGCGTGATTGGTACAGGCTCTGGAAACACCATATATTTT. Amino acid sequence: CASSRVIGTGSGNTIYF.

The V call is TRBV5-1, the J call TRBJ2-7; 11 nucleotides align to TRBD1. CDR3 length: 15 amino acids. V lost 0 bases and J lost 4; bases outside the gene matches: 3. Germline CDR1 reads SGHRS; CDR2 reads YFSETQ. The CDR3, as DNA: TGCGCCAGCAGCTTGGCGGGACAGGGGGATTACGAGCAGTACTTC. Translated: CASSLAGQGDYEQYF.